Presented here are 25 T cell receptor beta chains from one specimen sequenced in a study of technical replicates of blood from a handful of donors. Sequenced by immunoSEQ multiplex PCR; TCRdb stores in-frame clones only, minus some. The sample carries 60,000 to 90,000 clones, 95% to 96% recorded once. The sequenced sample was T cells isolated from PBMCs. These receptors all come from a human donor in good health.

The V gene is TRBV7-9, the J gene TRBJ2-7; TRBD2 agrees at 8 bases. CDR3 length: 15 amino acids. CDR1 is SEHNR, CDR2 FQNEAQ, per germline (reference sequence). Trimming removed 5 bases from V and 1 base from J; junction bases left unmatched: 7. The CDR3 region has the DNA TGTGCCAGCAGCCCCACGGGGGGGATTTCCTACGAGCAGTACTTC. Protein sequence: CASSPTGGISYEQYF. Full variable domain (rest looked up from reference TRBV7-9 and TRBJ2-7): DTGVSQNPRHKITKRGQNVTFRCDPISEHNRLYWYRQTLGQGPEFLTYFQNEAQLEKSRLLSDRFSAERPKGSFSTLEIQRTEQGDSAMYLCASSPTGGISYEQYFGPGTRLTVT.

The CDR3 DNA sequence: TGTGCCAGCAGCCTGGGAGGAGCGGGGGGGTCCAATGAGCAGTTCTTC. Residues: CASSLGGAGGSNEQFF. The rearrangement links TRBV7-3 to TRBJ2-1; TRBD2 matches at 10 bases. CDR1 and CDR2 (germline): SGHTA, FQGTGA. The CDR3 covers 16 residues. J lost 6 bases, V lost 5 bases, and 10 bases had no gene match.

This clone came up once. CDR3 coding DNA: TGTACGAGTAAGACCCAGTACTTC. Amino acids: CTSKTQYF. The chain is built from TRBV2 and TRBJ2-5; D is unresolved. CDR1 is SNHLY, CDR2 FYNNEI, per germline. This CDR3 is 8 amino acids long. The entire variable domain, with the rest obtained from reference TRBV2 and TRBJ2-5, is as follows: EPEVTQTPSHQVTQMGQEVILRCVPISNHLYFYWYRQILGQKVEFLVSFYNNEISEKSEIFDDQFSVERPDGSNFTLKIRSTKLEDSAMYFCTSKTQYFGPGTRLLVL.

CDR3 residues: CASSQIKRTGAVWSEKLFF. Here the CDR3 DNA reads TGCGCCAGCAGCCAAATTAAACGGACAGGGGCCGTATGGAGTGAAAAACTGTTTTTT. The chain recombines TRBV4-1 with TRBJ1-4, with TRBD1 matching 9 bases. CDR3 length equals 19 residues. The germline CDR1 and CDR2 sequences are MGHRA and YSYEKL. After removal of 2 bases from V and 7 bases from J, the junction contained 17 bases not matched to a gene.

The chain links TRBV7-6 to TRBJ2-1, with D perhaps matching TRBD2 (6 bases). The V and J ends lost 4 bases and 3 bases respectively, with 16 bases between them. CDR1 and CDR2 (germline): SGHVS, FNYEAQ. The CDR3 runs to 16 residues. CDR3 in DNA: TGTGCCAGCAGCTATACCTTCGGCGGGGACTACAATGAGCAGTTCTTC. Its translation: CASSYTFGGDYNEQFF.

The V and J genes are TRBV2 and TRBJ1-2; D call uncertain. V dropped 2 bases and J dropped 0 bases, with 13 bases sitting between them. Germline assignment: CDR1 SNHLY and CDR2 FYNNEI. The CDR3 length is 16 residues. CDR3 nucleotide sequence: TGTGCCAGCAGTGAAAGGGCTTGGGGAGCTAACTATGGCTACACCTTC. Residues: CASSERAWGANYGYTF.

J is TRBJ2-7 and V is TRBV15, with 8 nucleotides matching TRBD2. The CDR3 is 15 residues long. Germline CDR1 LNHNV, CDR2 YYDKDF (reference sequence). Trimming took 4 bases from V and 4 from J; bases not matched to a gene: 9. CDR3 sequence: CATSTGAGGSYEQYF. DNA of the CDR3: TGTGCCACCAGCACGGGGGCGGGAGGTTCGTACGAGCAGTACTTC.

V is TRBV18 and J is TRBJ2-7, with 9 bases aligning to TRBD2. The CDR3 has 16 residues. CDR1 KGHSH and CDR2 LQKENI come from the germline V gene. J was trimmed by 2 bases and V by 0 bases; bases with no gene match: 5. The CDR3 region has the DNA TGTGCCAGCTCACCACCCGGGCTAGCGGGGCCCTACGAGCAGTACTTC. Amino acid sequence: CASSPPGLAGPYEQYF. The whole variable domain, remainder taken from reference TRBV18 and TRBJ2-7, is NAGVMQNPRHLVRRRGQEARLRCSPMKGHSHVYWYRQLPEEGLKFMVYLQKENIIDESGMPKERFSAEFPKEGPSILRIQQVVRGDSAAYFCASSPPGLAGPYEQYFGPGTRLTVT.

The J gene is TRBJ2-7, the V gene TRBV10-1; D is perhaps TRBD2 (6 bases). Germline CDR1 is WNHNN and CDR2 is SYGVQD (reference sequence). The CDR3 consists of 15 residues. V lost 4 bases and J 4 bases, leaving 17 bases between the germline ends. CDR3 nucleotides: TGCGCCAGCAGTGTAAGGACTAATCGAGGGTACGAGCAGTACTTC. Encoded protein: CASSVRTNRGYEQYF.

The V and J genes are TRBV30 and TRBJ1-5; D unclear. Germline V gene lookup returns CDR1 GTSNPN and CDR2 SVGIG (reference sequence). V was shortened by 3 bases and J by 3 bases, with 9 bases between the two germline ends. CDR3 length: 13 residues. The DNA of the CDR3 is TGTGCCTGGAGGGGAGTTAACAATCAGCCCCAGCATTTT. Translation gives CAWRGVNNQPQHF.

The V call is TRBV5-1, the J call TRBJ1-1; 7 nucleotides agree with TRBD1. With 0 bases clipped from V and 1 base from J, the junction kept 3 bases outside the gene matches. CDR3 size: 15 residues. Germline lookup yields CDR1 SGHRS and CDR2 YFSETQ. The CDR3 loop is CASSLGDSRNTEAFF. The CDR3 DNA follows: TGCGCCAGCAGCTTGGGGGACAGCCGGAACACTGAAGCTTTCTTT.

The V call is TRBV2, the J call TRBJ2-3; D gene unclear. Between the trimmed V and J ends, which lost 7 bases and 2 bases, there was a span of 7 bases. CDR1 and CDR2 from the germline V gene are SNHLY and FYNNEI. This CDR3 has 12 amino acids. The CDR3 is CASNRVTDTQYF. In DNA form, the CDR3 reads TGTGCCAGCAATCGGGTCACAGATACGCAGTATTTT.

The rearrangement uses TRBV2 and TRBJ1-6; 7 nucleotides line up with TRBD1. The CDR3 runs 14 residues. Germline V gene data show CDR1 as SNHLY and CDR2 as FYNNEI. J gave up 5 bases and V 10 bases, and 8 bases lay outside the gene matches. As DNA, the CDR3 is TGTGCCACCATGGGACAGAGTAATAATTCACCCCTCCACTTT. It encodes CATMGQSNNSPLHF.

The genes are TRBV19 and TRBJ1-2, with D maybe TRBD1 (5 bases). Per germline, CDR1 LNHDA and CDR2 SQIVND (reference sequence). The CDR3 is 14 amino acids. Between the trimmed V and J ends, which lost 5 bases and 3 bases, there was a span of 13 bases. The CDR3: CASSSRLRDYGYTF. CDR3 DNA sequence: TGTGCCAGTAGTTCGCGACTCAGGGACTATGGCTACACCTTC.

J is TRBJ1-1 and V is TRBV2; D call uncertain. The CDR3 covers 15 residues. Between the trimmed V and J ends, which lost 1 base and 5 bases, there was a span of 14 bases. Germline loops: CDR1 SNHLY, CDR2 FYNNEI. The CDR3 DNA follows: TGTGCCAGCAGTGAAGGAATTGTGGGCAGGACTGAAGCTTTCTTT. Its translation: CASSEGIVGRTEAFF.

The chain combines TRBV28 with TRBJ2-5; D may be TRBD2 (5 bases). V was pared by 9 bases and J by 4 bases, with 15 bases between. The CDR3 consists of 13 residues. Germline CDR1 is MDHEN and CDR2 is SYDVKM. The CDR3 loop reads CASTPGGRETQYF. The CDR3 DNA sequence: TGTGCCAGTACCCCAGGAGGTAGAGAGACCCAGTACTTC. Variable domain in full (rest from reference TRBV28 and TRBJ2-5): DVKVTQSSRYLVKRTGEKVFLECVQDMDHENMFWYRQDPGLGLRLIYFSYDVKMKEKGDIPEGYSVSREKKERFSLILESASTNQTSMYLCASTPGGRETQYFGPGTRLLVL.

This chain uses TRBV6-1 with TRBJ1-1, with D possibly matching TRBD1 (6 bases). The germline gives CDR1 MNHNS, CDR2 SASEGT. The CDR3 loop spans 13 amino acids. V lost 6 bases to trimming and J lost 6 bases, with 14 bases between them. The CDR3, as DNA: TGTGCCAGCAGGAGAACAGGGTTGGCTGAAGCTTTCTTT. Translating gives CASRRTGLAEAFF.

The J gene is TRBJ1-1, the V gene TRBV11-2, with D unclear. Germline V gene lookup returns CDR1 SGHAT and CDR2 FQNNGV. The germline V and J ends were trimmed by 0 bases and 0 bases, with 5 bases remaining between them. The CDR3 is made up of 14 amino acids. As DNA, the CDR3 is TGTGCCAGCAGCTTAGATACAGTGAACACTGAAGCTTTCTTT. Translation gives CASSLDTVNTEAFF.

The V call is TRBV11-2, the J call TRBJ2-7; the D is unclear. Trimming took off 5 bases at V and 0 bases at J, with 8 bases between the two ends. The CDR3 runs 13 residues. In germline, CDR1 is SGHAT, CDR2 FQNNGV. The CDR3: CASSGGHSYEQYF. In DNA, the CDR3 is TGTGCCAGCAGCGGTGGGCACTCCTACGAGCAGTACTTC.

This rearrangement joins TRBV7-2 to TRBJ2-3; 11 nucleotides match TRBD2. Trimming took 5 bases from V and 2 from J; bases not matched to a gene: 6. Germline V gives CDR1 SGHTA, CDR2 FQGNSA. The CDR3 totals 16 residues. CDR3 region: CASSPRLAGYTDTQYF. Written as DNA, the CDR3 is TGTGCCAGCAGCCCGAGACTAGCGGGGTACACAGATACGCAGTATTTT. The variable domain in full, with the rest retrieved from reference TRBV7-2 and TRBJ2-3, is GAGVSQSPSNKVTEKGKDVELRCDPISGHTALYWYRQSLGQGLEFLIYFQGNSAPDKSGLPSDRFSAERTGGSVSTLTIQRTQQEDSAVYLCASSPRLAGYTDTQYFGPGTRLTVL.

V usage is TRBV11-2 and J usage is TRBJ1-2; 8 nucleotides line up with TRBD1. This CDR3 region has 18 residues. The V and J ends lost 4 bases and 1 base, in that order; junction bases with no gene match: 14. CDR1 SGHAT and CDR2 FQNNGV come from the germline V gene. The CDR3 DNA follows: TGTGCCAGCAGCTCACCGGCGACAGGGGTGGACCTTAACTATGGCTACACCTTC. Encoded protein: CASSSPATGVDLNYGYTF.

This chain joins TRBV5-4 and TRBJ2-5; TRBD1 is a possible D gene (6 bases). The germline V gene encodes CDR1 SGHNT and CDR2 YYREEE (reference sequence). V was pared by 4 bases and J by 2 bases, with 9 bases between. This CDR3 is built from 13 residues. CDR3 region: CASSRTVQETQYF. The CDR3 DNA reads as TGTGCCAGCAGCCGGACAGTACAAGAGACCCAGTACTTC.

This clone was seen a single time. The chain couples TRBV14 to TRBJ1-1, with no clear D. Germline V lookup: CDR1 SGHDN, CDR2 FVKESK. The CDR3 has 12 residues. The ends were cut back, 1 base at V and 6 bases at J, with 6 bases in the middle. For the CDR3, the DNA is TGTGCCAGCAGCCAAGGGACTGCTGAAGCTTTCTTT. This translates into CASSQGTAEAFF.

V and J are TRBV4-2 and TRBJ2-1, with D possibly TRBD2 on 6 matching bases. Germline-derived CDR1 and CDR2 are LGHNA and YNFKEQ. Trimming pared 3 bases from V and 0 bases from J, leaving 15 bases between. The length of the CDR3 is 17 residues. CDR3: CASSQAGGTDSYNEQFF. CDR3 bases: TGTGCCAGCAGCCAGGCTGGCGGGACCGACTCCTACAATGAGCAGTTCTTC.

V gene TRBV27 combines with J gene TRBJ2-7, with D perhaps matching TRBD2 (6 bases). The V end lost 3 bases, the J end lost 0 bases, and 9 bases lay between the germline ends. The V gene's germline CDR1 is MNHEY and CDR2 SMNVEV (reference sequence). The CDR3 has 14 amino acids. The CDR3 is CASSFMGGSYEQYF. The CDR3 bases are TGTGCCAGCAGTTTCATGGGAGGCTCCTACGAGCAGTACTTC.